The rows below give T cell receptor beta chains drawn from one sample of a study of OX40 agonist ivuxolimab in advanced cancers. Assay: immunoSEQ multiplex PCR; the TCRdb copy retains only in-frame clones and omits some. This sample has fewer than 70,000 clones, with approximately 89% found just once. The sample was CD4+ or CD8+ T cells sorted from blood, taken in a trial of the OX40 agonist ivuxolimab. The source of these receptors is an adult with an advanced solid tumor such as melanoma, head and neck, liver or kidney cancer. Each CDR3 is given with its conserved first and last residue. A D gene is named only where the DNA matches it firmly. Where a row states a size, it is once, few, many or the class of an expanded clone; other rows omit it.

clone_size: NA; j_call: TRBJ1-6; d_call: NA; v_call: TRBV6-5; cdr3_nt: TGTGCCAGATATGGGGTTTGGAATTCACCCCTCCACTTT; cdr3_aa: CARYGVWNSPLHF
clone_size: NA; j_call: TRBJ2-7; d_call: TRBD1; v_call: TRBV15; cdr3_nt: TGTGCCACCAGCCCGGACAGGGGGGATGTCTACGAGCAGTACTTC; cdr3_aa: CATSPDRGDVYEQYF
clone_size: NA; j_call: TRBJ2-3; d_call: TRBD1; v_call: TRBV11-3; cdr3_nt: TGTGCCAGCAGCCCGGGACAGGGTCAAGATACGCAGTATTTT; cdr3_aa: CASSPGQGQDTQYF
clone_size: NA; j_call: TRBJ2-7; d_call: NA; v_call: TRBV15; cdr3_nt: TGTGCCACCAGCAGAGCGGGAGCCCTCCGGGACGAGCAGTACTTC; cdr3_aa: CATSRAGALRDEQYF
clone_size: NA; j_call: TRBJ2-1; d_call: NA; v_call: TRBV2; cdr3_nt: TGTGCCAGCAGTGAATTCCAGGGCGGGGAGTTCTTC; cdr3_aa: CASSEFQGGEFF
clone_size: NA; j_call: TRBJ2-2; d_call: TRBD1; v_call: TRBV5-1; cdr3_nt: TGCGCCAGCAGCACTGGACAGGGGTTTAACGGGGAGCTGTTTTTT; cdr3_aa: CASSTGQGFNGELFF
clone_size: NA; j_call: TRBJ2-3; d_call: NA; v_call: TRBV11-2; cdr3_nt: TGTGCCAGCAGCTTACTCTCCGCCACAGATACGCAGTATTTT; cdr3_aa: CASSLLSATDTQYF
clone_size: NA; j_call: TRBJ2-5; d_call: NA; v_call: TRBV30; cdr3_nt: TGTGCCTGGAGTTTAAGGTATCGCCAAGCAGGGGAGACCCAGTACTTC; cdr3_aa: CAWSLRYRQAGETQYF
clone_size: few; j_call: TRBJ1-1; d_call: TRBD1; v_call: TRBV7-2; cdr3_nt: TGTGCCAGCAGCTTAGCGTACAGGGGGAGGTCCAACACTGAAGCTTTCTTT; cdr3_aa: CASSLAYRGRSNTEAFF
clone_size: NA; j_call: TRBJ2-2; d_call: TRBD1; v_call: TRBV5-4; cdr3_nt: TGTGCCAGCAGCTCCCCGGGACAGGGAAACACCGGGGAGCTGTTTTTT; cdr3_aa: CASSSPGQGNTGELFF
clone_size: NA; j_call: TRBJ1-6; d_call: NA; v_call: TRBV4-2; cdr3_nt: TGTGCCAGCAGCCAAGAGGGGGCGGACAATTCACCCCTCCACTTT; cdr3_aa: CASSQEGADNSPLHF
clone_size: NA; j_call: TRBJ1-2; d_call: NA; v_call: TRBV7-2; cdr3_nt: TGTGCCAGCAGCTCCGATGGGGGGCGCGGGTATGGCTACACCTTC; cdr3_aa: CASSSDGGRGYGYTF
clone_size: NA; j_call: TRBJ1-6; d_call: NA; v_call: TRBV6-6; cdr3_nt: TGTGCCAGCGGGAGGCAGGAAAGCTCCTATAATTCACCCCTCCACTTT; cdr3_aa: CASGRQESSYNSPLHF
clone_size: NA; j_call: TRBJ2-7; d_call: NA; v_call: TRBV30; cdr3_nt: TGTGCCTGGGACCAACCGGGACGGCCCTACGAGCAGTACTTC; cdr3_aa: CAWDQPGRPYEQYF
clone_size: NA; j_call: TRBJ1-6; d_call: NA; v_call: TRBV4-1; cdr3_nt: TGCGCCAGCAGCTCCCAACCGGGACCCCCAGAGAGCCTCCACTTT; cdr3_aa: CASSSQPGPPESLHF
clone_size: NA; j_call: TRBJ1-3; d_call: TRBD1; v_call: TRBV5-1; cdr3_nt: TGCGCCAGCAGCCCCCCCGGGACAGGTTCCTCTGGAAACACCATATATTTT; cdr3_aa: CASSPPGTGSSGNTIYF
clone_size: NA; j_call: TRBJ2-2; d_call: TRBD2; v_call: TRBV7-2; cdr3_nt: TGTGCCAGCAGCCAGGGGAGACTAGCGGGTGGGACCGGGGAGCTGTTTTTT; cdr3_aa: CASSQGRLAGGTGELFF
clone_size: NA; j_call: TRBJ2-7; d_call: NA; v_call: TRBV7-2; cdr3_nt: TGTGCCAGCAGCTTAGTAGGTCAGGGGGGACACGAGCAGTACTTC; cdr3_aa: CASSLVGQGGHEQYF
clone_size: NA; j_call: TRBJ2-2; d_call: TRBD2; v_call: TRBV7-9; cdr3_nt: TGTGCCAGCAGCGCCTCGGGGGGGGCAGCGGCCGGGGAGCTGTTTTTT; cdr3_aa: CASSASGGAAAGELFF
clone_size: NA; j_call: TRBJ2-3; d_call: TRBD2; v_call: TRBV10-3; cdr3_nt: TGTGCCATCAGTGAGGGACTAGCGGGGGACACAGATACGCAGTATTTT; cdr3_aa: CAISEGLAGDTDTQYF
clone_size: NA; j_call: TRBJ2-7; d_call: NA; v_call: TRBV15; cdr3_nt: TGTGCCACCAGCAGAGACAGGGGAGGCTACGAGCAGTACTTC; cdr3_aa: CATSRDRGGYEQYF
clone_size: NA; j_call: TRBJ1-1; d_call: NA; v_call: TRBV5-6; cdr3_nt: TGTGCCAGCAGCCTGAGCGCAATTATGAACACTGAAGCTTTCTTT; cdr3_aa: CASSLSAIMNTEAFF
clone_size: NA; j_call: TRBJ2-3; d_call: TRBD1; v_call: TRBV27; cdr3_nt: TGTGCCAGCAGTCGGACAGGGACGGTAGATACGCAGTATTTT; cdr3_aa: CASSRTGTVDTQYF
clone_size: NA; j_call: TRBJ2-7; d_call: NA; v_call: TRBV14; cdr3_nt: TGTGCCAGCAGCCAGAGGAGCAAGTCCTACGAGCAGTACTTC; cdr3_aa: CASSQRSKSYEQYF
clone_size: NA; j_call: TRBJ2-5; d_call: TRBD2; v_call: TRBV2; cdr3_nt: TGTGCCAGCTCACGGGCGGGGGGGCCGGAGACCCAGTACTTC; cdr3_aa: CASSRAGGPETQYF